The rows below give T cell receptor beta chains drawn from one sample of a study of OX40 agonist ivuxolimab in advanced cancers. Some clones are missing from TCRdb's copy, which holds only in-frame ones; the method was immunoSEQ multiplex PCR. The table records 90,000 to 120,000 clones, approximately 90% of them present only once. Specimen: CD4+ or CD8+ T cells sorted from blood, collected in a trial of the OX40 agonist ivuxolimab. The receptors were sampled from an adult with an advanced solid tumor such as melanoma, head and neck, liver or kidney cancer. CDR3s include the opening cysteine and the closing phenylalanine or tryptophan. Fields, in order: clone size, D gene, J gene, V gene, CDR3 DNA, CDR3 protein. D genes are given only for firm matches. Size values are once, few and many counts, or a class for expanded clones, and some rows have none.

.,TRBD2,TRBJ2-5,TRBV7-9,TGTGCCAGCAGCTCTACTAGCGGTCTCCGGGGGGAGACCCAGTACTTC,CASSSTSGLRGETQYF
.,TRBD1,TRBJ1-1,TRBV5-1,TGCGCCAGCAGCACCGGACAGGGGAACCCTGAAGCTTTCTTT,CASSTGQGNPEAFF
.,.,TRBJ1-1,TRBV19,TGTGCCAGTAGTATATCCAATCGTGAAGCTTTCTTT,CASSISNREAFF
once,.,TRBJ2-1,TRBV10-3,TGTGCCATCAGTGTTGACAGGAGAAGCTCCTACAATGAGCAGTTCTTC,CAISVDRRSSYNEQFF
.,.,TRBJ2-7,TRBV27,TGTGCCAGCAGTATCACAGCCGCCCCTTCCTACGAGCAGTACTTC,CASSITAAPSYEQYF
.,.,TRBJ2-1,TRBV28,TGTGCCAGCAGTTTACGAATGATGGCCTCAAGCTCGCTTCTGTTCTTC,CASSLRMMASSSLLFF
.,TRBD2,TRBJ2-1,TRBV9,TGTGCCAGCAGCGTAGCAGGGACTAGCGGGAGGGAATACAATGAGCAGTTCTTC,CASSVAGTSGREYNEQFF
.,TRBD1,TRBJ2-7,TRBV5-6,TGTGCCAGCAGGGCCGGGACAGGAGCATCCTACGAGCAGTACTTC,CASRAGTGASYEQYF
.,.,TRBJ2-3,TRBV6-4,TGTGCCAGCAGTGACTCTGGGAACCCCACAGATACGCAGTATTTT,CASSDSGNPTDTQYF
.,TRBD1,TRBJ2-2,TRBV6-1,TGTGCCACAGGACAGGTCGATCGCGGGGAGCTGTTTTTT,CATGQVDRGELFF
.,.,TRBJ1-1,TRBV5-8,TGTGCCAGCAGCTACAGTTGGAACACTGAAGCTTTCTTT,CASSYSWNTEAFF
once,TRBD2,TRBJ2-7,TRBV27,TGTGCCAGCAGTTTTTTAGAGGGACTAGCGGTTTTCGGAACCGAGCAGTACTTC,CASSFLEGLAVFGTEQYF
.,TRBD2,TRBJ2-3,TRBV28,TGTGCCAGCAGCTCAAAGCGGGAGGGAGCAGATACGCAGTATTTT,CASSSKREGADTQYF
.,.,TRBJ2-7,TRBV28,TGTGCCAGTCGGACGGCGCTCTACGAGCAGTACTTC,CASRTALYEQYF
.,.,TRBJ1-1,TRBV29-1,TGCAGCGGGTGGCCTGGGGGCTTGAACACTGAAGCTTTCTTT,CSGWPGGLNTEAFF
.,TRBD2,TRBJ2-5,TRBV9,TGTGCCAGCAGCGTAGTGGCTAGCGGTCAAGAGACCCAGTACTTC,CASSVVASGQETQYF
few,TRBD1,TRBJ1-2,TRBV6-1,TGTGCCAGCAGTGAAGCGGACAGGGGGCGTAGTGGCTACACCTTC,CASSEADRGRSGYTF
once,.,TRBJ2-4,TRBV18,TGTGCCAGCTCATCGTCAGGTATGAAAAACATTCAGTACTTC,CASSSSGMKNIQYF
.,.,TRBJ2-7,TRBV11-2,TGTGCCAGCAGCTCCTCCAGGGTAGAGTCCTACGAGCAGTACTTC,CASSSSRVESYEQYF
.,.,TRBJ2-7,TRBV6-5,TGTGCCAGCTCGCCTCTGTCGGGGGCCGAGCAGTACTTC,CASSPLSGAEQYF
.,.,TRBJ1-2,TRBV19,TGTGCCAGTAGTATAGTAGTAACGGTAGCGTTATATGGCTACACCTTC,CASSIVVTVALYGYTF
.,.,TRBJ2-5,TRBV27,TGTGCCAGCAGCCAACGTGACCAAGAGACCCAGTACTTC,CASSQRDQETQYF
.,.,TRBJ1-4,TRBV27,TGTGCCAGCAGTTTATCGGAAGTCCGCAACGCCGAAAAACTGTTTTTT,CASSLSEVRNAEKLFF
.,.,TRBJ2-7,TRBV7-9,TGTGCCAGCAGCTTAGCTGATGGGTCCTACGAGCAGTACTTC,CASSLADGSYEQYF
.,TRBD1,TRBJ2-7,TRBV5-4,TGTGCCAGCAGCTTGGTCCGACAGGGTAACGAGCAGTACTTC,CASSLVRQGNEQYF
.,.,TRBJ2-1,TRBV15,TGTGCCACCAGCAGCGACAACGGACAAGGCCCCTCAAGCTCCTACAATGAGCAGTTCTTC,CATSSDNGQGPSSSYNEQFF
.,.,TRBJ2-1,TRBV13,TGTGCCAGCGCTAGGGGGGTCTTGAAACCCTACAATGAGCAGTTCTTC,CASARGVLKPYNEQFF
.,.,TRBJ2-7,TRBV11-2,TGTGCCAGCAGCTTAGCGACGGTCTCCTACGAGCAGTACTTC,CASSLATVSYEQYF
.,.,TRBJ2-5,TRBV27,TGTGCCACCCCCCTAGATACTACGGAGACCCAGTACTTC,CATPLDTTETQYF
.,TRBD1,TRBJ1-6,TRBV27,TGTGCCAGCAGTGGGACAGGAGAGACGCATTCACCCCTCCACTTT,CASSGTGETHSPLHF
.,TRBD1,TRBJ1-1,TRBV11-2,TGTGCCAGCAGCCATACAGGGGAGGCTTTCTTT,CASSHTGEAFF
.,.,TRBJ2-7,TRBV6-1,TGTGCCAGCAGTGACAGTTCCTACGAGCAGTACTTC,CASSDSSYEQYF
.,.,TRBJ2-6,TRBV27,TGTGCCAGCAGCCCTCTCTCTGGGGCCAACGTCCTGACTTTC,CASSPLSGANVLTF
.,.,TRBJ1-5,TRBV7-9,TGTGCCAGCAGTCCGACTGAGAGCAATCAGCCCCAGCATTTT,CASSPTESNQPQHF
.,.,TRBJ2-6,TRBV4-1,TGCGCCAGCAGCCAGGATTTCGGGGCAGGAAGGCTCTGGGCCAACGTCCTGACTTTC,CASSQDFGAGRLWANVLTF
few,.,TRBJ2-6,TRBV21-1,TGTGCCAGCAGCAAGTTCCAGGAGGTCCTGACTTTC,CASSKFQEVLTF
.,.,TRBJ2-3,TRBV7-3,TGTGCCAGCAGCTTAAACCAGGGGCGAAGCACAGATACGCAGTATTTT,CASSLNQGRSTDTQYF
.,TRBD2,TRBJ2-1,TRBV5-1,TGCGCCAGCAGCCTGGGACTAGCGGGAGGTTACAATGAGCAGTTCTTC,CASSLGLAGGYNEQFF
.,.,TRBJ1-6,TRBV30,TGTGCCTGGAGTCCAGACGACAGAAATTCACCCCTCCACTTT,CAWSPDDRNSPLHF
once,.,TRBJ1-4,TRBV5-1,TGCGCCAGCAGCTTGGGAGGTCGGGCAGGTCCTAATGAAAAACTGTTTTTT,CASSLGGRAGPNEKLFF
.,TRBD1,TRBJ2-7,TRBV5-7,TGTGCCAGCAGCCTAATTACGGACAGGGCAGACTACGAGCAGTACTTC,CASSLITDRADYEQYF
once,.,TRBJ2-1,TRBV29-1,TGCAGCGTTGGGACTGCCAATGAGCAGTTCTTC,CSVGTANEQFF
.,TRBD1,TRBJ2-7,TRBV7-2,TGTGCCAGCAGTTCGACAGGGGTCGAGCAGTACTTC,CASSSTGVEQYF
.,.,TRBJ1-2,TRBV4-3,TGCGCCAGCAGCCAAGATACAAGGGCAGCTGATGGCTACACCTTC,CASSQDTRAADGYTF
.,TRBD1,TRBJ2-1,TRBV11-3,TGTGCCAGCAGCCCCCTTGGGACAGGGGCGTACAATGAGCAGTTCTTC,CASSPLGTGAYNEQFF
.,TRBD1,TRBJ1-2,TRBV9,TGTGCCAGCAGCGGGCAAGGACAGGGGGCGGGAAGTGGTGGCTACACCTTC,CASSGQGQGAGSGGYTF
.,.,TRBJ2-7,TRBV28,TGTGCCAGCAAGAGGGGGTACGGGGAGCAGTACTTC,CASKRGYGEQYF
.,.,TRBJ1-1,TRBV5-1,TGCGCCAGCAGCTTGGGGGGCAGTAACACTGAAGCTTTCTTT,CASSLGGSNTEAFF
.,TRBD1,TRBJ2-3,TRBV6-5,TGTGCCAGCAGTCGTCAGGGGGCAATCACAGATACGCAGTATTTT,CASSRQGAITDTQYF
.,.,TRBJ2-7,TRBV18,TGTGCCAGCTCACCACCGGGAATCTACTACGAGCAGTACTTC,CASSPPGIYYEQYF
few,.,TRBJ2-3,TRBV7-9,TGTGCCAGCAGCACGACACTCCATACGCAGTATTTT,CASSTTLHTQYF
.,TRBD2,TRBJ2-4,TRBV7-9,TGTGCCAGCAGCTTAGCGGCCGCCGGGTGGGAGGGCGCCAAAAACATTCAGTACTTC,CASSLAAAGWEGAKNIQYF
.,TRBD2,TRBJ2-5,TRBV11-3,TGTGCCAGTAAAAAGAGGCTAGCGGGGTCAGAGACCCAGTACTTC,CASKKRLAGSETQYF
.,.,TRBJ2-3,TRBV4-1,TGCGCCAGCCAGACAGGGAGGGATTCAGATACGCAGTATTTT,CASQTGRDSDTQYF
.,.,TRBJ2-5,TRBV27,TGTGCCAGCAGTTTATTTCGGTTCCGTCAAGAGACCCAGTACTTC,CASSLFRFRQETQYF
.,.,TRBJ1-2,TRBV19,TGTGCCAGTCGAGGACAGTCCGTTCATGGCTACACCTTC,CASRGQSVHGYTF
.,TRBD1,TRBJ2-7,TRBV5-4,TGTGCCAGCACCCTGGGTGGACAGGCCGCCTACGAGCAGTACTTC,CASTLGGQAAYEQYF